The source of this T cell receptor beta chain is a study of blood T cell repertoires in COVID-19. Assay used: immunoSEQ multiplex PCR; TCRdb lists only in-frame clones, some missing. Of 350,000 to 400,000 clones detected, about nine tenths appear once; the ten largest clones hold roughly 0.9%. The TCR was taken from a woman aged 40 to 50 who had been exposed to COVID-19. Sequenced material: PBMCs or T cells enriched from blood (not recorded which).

Here the CDR3 reads CASNSDTYTEAFF. CDR3 DNA: TGTGCCAGCAACTCCGACACCTACACTGAAGCTTTCTTT. The chain links TRBV7-2 to TRBJ1-1; D remains ambiguous. The germline V gene encodes CDR1 SGHTA and CDR2 FQGNSA. V was pared by 7 bases and J by 3 bases, with 12 bases between. The CDR3 is made up of 13 amino acids. Filled out from reference TRBV7-2 and TRBJ1-1, the complete variable domain reads GAGVSQSPSNKVTEKGKDVELRCDPISGHTALYWYRQSLGQGLEFLIYFQGNSAPDKSGLPSDRFSAERTGGSVSTLTIQRTQQEDSAVYLCASNSDTYTEAFFGQGTRLTVV.